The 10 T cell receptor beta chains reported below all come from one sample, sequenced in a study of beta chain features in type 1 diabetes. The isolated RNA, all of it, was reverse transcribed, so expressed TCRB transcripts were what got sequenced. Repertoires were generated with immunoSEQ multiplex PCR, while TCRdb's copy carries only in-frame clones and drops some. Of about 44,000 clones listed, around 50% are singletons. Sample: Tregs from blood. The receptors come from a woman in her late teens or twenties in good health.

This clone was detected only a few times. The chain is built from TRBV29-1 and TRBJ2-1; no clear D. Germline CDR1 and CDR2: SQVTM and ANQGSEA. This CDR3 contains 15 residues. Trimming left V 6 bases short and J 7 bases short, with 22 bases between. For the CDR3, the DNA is TGCAGCGTAGACGGAGAGATACAAGTAGGAAATGAGCAGTTCTTC. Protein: CSVDGEIQVGNEQFF.

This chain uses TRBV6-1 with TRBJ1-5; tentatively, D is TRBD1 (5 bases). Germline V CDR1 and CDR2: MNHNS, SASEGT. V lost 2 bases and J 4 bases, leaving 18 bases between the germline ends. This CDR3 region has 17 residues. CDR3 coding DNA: TGTGCCAGCAGTGAATTGGGGAGGGCAGGGAGGAATCAGCCCCAGCATTTT. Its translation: CASSELGRAGRNQPQHF.

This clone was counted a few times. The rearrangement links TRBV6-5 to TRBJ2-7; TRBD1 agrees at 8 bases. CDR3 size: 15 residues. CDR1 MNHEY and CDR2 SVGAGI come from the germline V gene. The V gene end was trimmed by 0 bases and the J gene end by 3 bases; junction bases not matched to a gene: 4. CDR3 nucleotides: TGTGCCAGCAGTTACTCCAGGGGGCCCCGCTACGAGCAGTACTTC. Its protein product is CASSYSRGPRYEQYF.

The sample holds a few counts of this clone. The CDR3 loop reads CASTGTGGRGEQYF. The CDR3 nucleotides are TGTGCCAGTACGGGGACAGGGGGCCGTGGGGAGCAGTACTTC. The V call is TRBV19, the J call TRBJ2-7; TRBD1 matches 12 bases. Germline CDR1 is LNHDA and CDR2 is SQIVND (reference sequence). The trim removed 7 bases at V and 7 bases at J, leaving 8 bases unmatched. The CDR3 runs to 14 residues.

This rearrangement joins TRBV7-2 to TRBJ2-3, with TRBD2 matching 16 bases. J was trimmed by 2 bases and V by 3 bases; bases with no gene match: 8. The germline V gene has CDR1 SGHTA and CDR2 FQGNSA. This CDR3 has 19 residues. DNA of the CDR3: TGTGCCAGCAGCTTTTTGCCGGGACTAGCGGGAGGGATCACAGATACGCAGTATTTT. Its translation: CASSFLPGLAGGITDTQYF.

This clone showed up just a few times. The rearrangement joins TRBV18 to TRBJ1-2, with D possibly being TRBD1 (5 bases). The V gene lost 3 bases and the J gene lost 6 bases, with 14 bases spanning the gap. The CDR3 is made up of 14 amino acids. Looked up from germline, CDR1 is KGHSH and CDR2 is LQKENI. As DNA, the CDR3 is TGTGCCAGCTCACCGACGGGGGGTGGTGATGGCTACACCTTC. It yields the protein CASSPTGGGDGYTF.

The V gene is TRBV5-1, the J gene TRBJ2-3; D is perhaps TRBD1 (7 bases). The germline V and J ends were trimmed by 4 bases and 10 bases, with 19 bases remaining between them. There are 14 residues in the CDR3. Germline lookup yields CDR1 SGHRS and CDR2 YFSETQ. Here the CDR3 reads CASSIGTAPGAQYF. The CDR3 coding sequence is TGCGCCAGCAGCATAGGGACAGCTCCGGGGGCGCAGTATTTT.

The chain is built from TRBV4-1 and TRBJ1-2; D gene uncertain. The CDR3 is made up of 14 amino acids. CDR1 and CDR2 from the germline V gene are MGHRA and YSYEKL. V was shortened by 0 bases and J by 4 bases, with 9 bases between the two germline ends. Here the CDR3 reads CASSQDAAGYGYTF. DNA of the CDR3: TGCGCCAGCAGCCAAGATGCAGCGGGCTATGGCTACACCTTC.

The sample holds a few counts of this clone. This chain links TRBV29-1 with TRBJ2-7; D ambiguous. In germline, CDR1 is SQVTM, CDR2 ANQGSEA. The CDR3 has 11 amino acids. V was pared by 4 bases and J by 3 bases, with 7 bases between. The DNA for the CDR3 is TGCAGCGTTGGCCCGGGCTACGAGCAGTACTTC. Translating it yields CSVGPGYEQYF.

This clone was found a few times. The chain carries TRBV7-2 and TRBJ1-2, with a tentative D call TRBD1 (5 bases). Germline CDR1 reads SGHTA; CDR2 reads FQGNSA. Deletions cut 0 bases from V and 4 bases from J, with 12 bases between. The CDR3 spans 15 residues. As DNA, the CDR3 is TGTGCCAGCAGCTTAGCGGAGGGGAGAGGCTATGGCTACACCTTC. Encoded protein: CASSLAEGRGYGYTF.